This T cell receptor (beta chain) originates from a study of cytomegalovirus exposure and HLA in healthy donors. For the study at large: The use of the same platform for the 90 to 150 validation repertoires and the 666 first-cohort repertoires was reported by a later analysis.

There are 16 residues in the CDR3. Looked up from germline, CDR1 is SGHTA and CDR2 is FQGTGA. Trimming cost V 0 bases and J 5 bases, with 16 bases left between them. The table came from immunoSEQ multiplex PCR; TCRdb's copy has only in-frame clones and leaves some out. The table records tens of thousands of clones, roughly 92% of them present only once. The chain joins TRBV7-3 to TRBJ2-5; TRBD2 might be the D (6 bases). Input material: PBMCs. The sequence came from a man younger than 30 in good health and CMV-seronegative. CDR3 bases: TGTGCCAGCAGCTTAACCGGGTCCTACGGAGGGGAGACCCAGTACTTC. Encoded protein: CASSLTGSYGGETQYF.